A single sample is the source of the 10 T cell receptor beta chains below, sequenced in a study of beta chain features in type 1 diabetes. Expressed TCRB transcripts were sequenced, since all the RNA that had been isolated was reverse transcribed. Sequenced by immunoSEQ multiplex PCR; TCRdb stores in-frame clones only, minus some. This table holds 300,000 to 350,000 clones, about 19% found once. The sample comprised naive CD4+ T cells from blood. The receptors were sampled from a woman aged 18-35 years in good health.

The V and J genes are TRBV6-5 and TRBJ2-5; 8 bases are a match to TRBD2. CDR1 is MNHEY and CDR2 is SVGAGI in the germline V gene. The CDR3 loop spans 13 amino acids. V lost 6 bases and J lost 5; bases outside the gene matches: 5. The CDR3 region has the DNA TGTGCCAGCAGGGAAATAGCGGGGGAGACCCAGTACTTC. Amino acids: CASREIAGETQYF.

DNA for the CDR3: TGTGCCAGCAGCTTAAATCTTCAGGGGAATGAGCAGTTCTTC. It encodes CASSLNLQGNEQFF. The rearrangement uses TRBV7-3 and TRBJ2-1; TRBD1 is a possible D gene (6 bases). The CDR3 covers 14 residues. Between the trimmed V and J ends, which lost 1 base and 7 bases, there was a span of 11 bases. CDR1 SGHTA and CDR2 FQGTGA come from the germline V gene.

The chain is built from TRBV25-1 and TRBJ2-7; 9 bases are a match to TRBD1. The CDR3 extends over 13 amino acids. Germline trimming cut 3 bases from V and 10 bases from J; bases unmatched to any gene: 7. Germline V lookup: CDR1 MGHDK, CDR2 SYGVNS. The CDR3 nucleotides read TGTGCCAGCAGTGAGGACCCGGGACAGGGACAGTACTTC. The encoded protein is CASSEDPGQGQYF.

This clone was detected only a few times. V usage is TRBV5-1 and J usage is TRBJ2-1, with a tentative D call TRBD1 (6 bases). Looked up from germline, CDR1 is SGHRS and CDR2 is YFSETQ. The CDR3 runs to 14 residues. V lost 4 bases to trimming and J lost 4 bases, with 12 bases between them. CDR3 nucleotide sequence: TGCGCCAGCAGCCAAGGGACACTTTACAATGAGCAGTTCTTC. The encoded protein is CASSQGTLYNEQFF.

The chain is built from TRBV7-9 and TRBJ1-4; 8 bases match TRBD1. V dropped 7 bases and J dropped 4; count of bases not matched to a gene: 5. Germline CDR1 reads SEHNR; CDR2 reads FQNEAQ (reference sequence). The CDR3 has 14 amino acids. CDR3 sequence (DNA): TGTGCCAGCATCATGGACAGGGTTAATGAAAAACTGTTTTTT. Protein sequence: CASIMDRVNEKLFF.

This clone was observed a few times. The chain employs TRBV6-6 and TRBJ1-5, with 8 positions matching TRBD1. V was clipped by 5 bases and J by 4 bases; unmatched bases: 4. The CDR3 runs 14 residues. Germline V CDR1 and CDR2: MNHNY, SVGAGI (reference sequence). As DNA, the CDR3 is TGTGCCAGCAGTCAGAGACAGGGGAATCAGCCCCAGCATTTT. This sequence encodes CASSQRQGNQPQHF.

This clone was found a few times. The CDR3 region has the DNA TGCGCCAGCAGCCCAGCCCATTCTACTACGGCGGACACTGAAGCTTTCTTT. It encodes CASSPAHSTTADTEAFF. The J gene is TRBJ1-1, the V gene TRBV4-3; no clear D. Germline-derived CDR1 and CDR2 are LGHNA and YSLEER. The CDR3 has 17 amino acids. The germline V and J ends were trimmed by 4 bases and 3 bases, with 21 bases remaining between them.

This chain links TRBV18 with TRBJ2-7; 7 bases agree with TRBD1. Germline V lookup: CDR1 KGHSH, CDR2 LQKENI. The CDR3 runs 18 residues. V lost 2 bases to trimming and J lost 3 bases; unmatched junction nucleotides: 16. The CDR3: CASSPMGTPGQGVYEQYF. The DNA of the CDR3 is TGTGCCAGCTCACCAATGGGGACGCCCGGCCAGGGGGTCTACGAGCAGTACTTC.

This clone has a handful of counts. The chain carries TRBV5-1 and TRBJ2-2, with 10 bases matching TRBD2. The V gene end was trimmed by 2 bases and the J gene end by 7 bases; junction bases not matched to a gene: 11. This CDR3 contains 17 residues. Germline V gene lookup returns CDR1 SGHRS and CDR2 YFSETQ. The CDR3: CASSFRPSGRDGGELFF. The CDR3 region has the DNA TGCGCCAGCAGCTTCCGGCCCAGCGGGAGGGATGGCGGGGAGCTGTTTTTT.

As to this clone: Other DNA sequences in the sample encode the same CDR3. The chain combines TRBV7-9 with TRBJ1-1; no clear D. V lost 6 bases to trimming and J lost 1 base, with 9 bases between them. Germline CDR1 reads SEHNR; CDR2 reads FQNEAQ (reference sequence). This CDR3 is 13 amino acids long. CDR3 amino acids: CASSLGANTEAFF. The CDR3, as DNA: TGTGCCAGCAGTCTAGGAGCGAACACTGAAGCTTTCTTT.